Below, 11 T cell receptor beta chains from the same sample are listed, as sequenced in a study of early T cells in non-severe SARS-CoV-2 infection. TCRdb fed the 5' RACE reads into MiXCR, producing one record per CDR3 protein. The top ten clones hold 7.6% of a sample with tens of thousands of distinct CDR3 sequences, almost 6% of them seen once. The specimen was whole blood. These receptors came from an adult who was a healthcare worker with PCR-confirmed SARS-CoV-2 infection or an uninfected control (not recorded which).

This clonotype was observed many times. The rearrangement links TRBV5-1 to TRBJ2-2; D may be TRBD2 (11 bases). V shed 2 bases and J shed 4 bases, with 33 bases lying between them. Germline V gene lookup returns CDR1 SGHRS and CDR2 YFSETQ. The CDR3 contains 22 residues. The CDR3 DNA is TGCGCCAGCAGCTTTCCCCGGGACAGGGGACAACTAGCGGGAGAAGGCACCGGGGAGCTGTTTTTT. Protein product: CASSFPRDRGQLAGEGTGELFF.

This clonotype was counted many times. V and J are TRBV6-1 and TRBJ1-1; D call uncertain. The CDR3 is made up of 14 amino acids. Trimming took off 3 bases at V and 0 bases at J, with 8 bases between the two ends. Germline assignment: CDR1 MNHNS and CDR2 SASEGT. In DNA, the CDR3 is TGTGCCAGCAGTGAGGGTTTAATGAACACTGAAGCTTTCTTT. The encoded protein is CASSEGLMNTEAFF.

The sample holds many counts of this clonotype. The chain carries TRBV7-9 and TRBJ2-6; TRBD1 might be the D (5 bases). CDR3 length: 15 residues. Germline CDR1 is SEHNR and CDR2 is FQNEAQ (reference sequence). V was trimmed by 6 bases and J by 0 bases, leaving 9 bases between them. The CDR3 is CASSDSFSGANVLTF. DNA for the CDR3: TGTGCCAGCAGTGACAGCTTCTCTGGGGCCAACGTCCTGACTTTC. The variable domain in full, with the rest retrieved from reference TRBV7-9 and TRBJ2-6, is DTGVSQNPRHKITKRGQNVTFRCDPISEHNRLYWYRQTLGQGPEFLTYFQNEAQLEKSRLLSDRFSAERPKGSFSTLEIQRTEQGDSAMYLCASSDSFSGANVLTFGAGSRLTVL.

This clonotype showed up many times. V usage is TRBV11-2 and J usage is TRBJ2-1; D could derive from TRBD1 or TRBD2 (5 bases each). The CDR3 loop spans 13 amino acids. Trimming took off 2 bases at V and 6 bases at J, with 8 bases between the two ends. CDR1 is SGHAT, CDR2 FQNNGV, per germline. CDR3 nucleotide sequence: TGTGCCAGCAGCTTAATGGGACCCAATGAGCAGTTCTTC. Its translation: CASSLMGPNEQFF. The whole variable domain, remainder taken from reference TRBV11-2 and TRBJ2-1, is EAGVAQSPRYKIIEKRQSVAFWCNPISGHATLYWYQQILGQGPKLLIQFQNNGVVDDSQLPKDRFSAERLKGVDSTLKIQPAKLEDSAVYLCASSLMGPNEQFFGPGTRLTVL.

This clonotype was found many times. This chain joins TRBV20-1 and TRBJ1-1; D remains ambiguous. Per germline, CDR1 DFQATT and CDR2 SNEGSKA (reference sequence). CDR3 length equals 11 residues. V lost 5 bases and J 0 bases, leaving 4 bases between the germline ends. CDR3 nucleotides: TGCAGTGCTCCAGTGAACACTGAAGCTTTCTTT. Translation: CSAPVNTEAFF.

This clonotype was recorded at least ten times. The V gene is TRBV19, the J gene TRBJ2-4, with a possible D match to TRBD1 (5 bases). The CDR3 has 15 amino acids. Germline CDR1 reads LNHDA; CDR2 reads SQIVND (reference sequence). Deletions cut 6 bases from V and 3 bases from J, with 15 bases between. The CDR3 here is CASRELTAYKNIQYF. DNA of the CDR3: TGTGCCAGTAGGGAATTGACAGCCTACAAAAACATTCAGTACTTC.

The chain carries TRBV10-3 and TRBJ2-3; unclear D gene. Per the germline V gene, CDR1 is ENHRY and CDR2 is SYGVKD. The V gene lost 8 bases and the J gene lost 2 bases, with 5 bases spanning the gap. The length of the CDR3 is 11 residues. This CDR3 is CAISATDTQYF. DNA of the CDR3: TGTGCCATCTCCGCCACAGATACGCAGTATTTT.

This clonotype was counted many times. This chain joins TRBV6-5 and TRBJ2-7; 7 bases are shared with TRBD2. V trimming: 4 bases; J trimming: 0 bases; junction bases outside the gene matches: 9. The CDR3 sequence is 16 residues long. CDR1 is MNHEY, CDR2 SVGAGI, per germline. CDR3 DNA sequence: TGTGCCAGCAGTTCCTGGGGGGGAGCGAGCTCCTACGAGCAGTACTTC. Protein sequence: CASSSWGGASSYEQYF.

This clonotype was seen many times. The CDR3 nucleotides are TGTGCCAGCAGCTTAGCTGGGGACTACCTAGGGGAGCAGTACTTC. Protein sequence: CASSLAGDYLGEQYF. The chain joins TRBV11-2 to TRBJ2-7, with TRBD2 matching over 7 bases. CDR1 and CDR2 (germline): SGHAT, FQNNGV. The length of the CDR3 is 15 residues. V lost 1 base and J lost 7; bases outside the gene matches: 10.

At least ten counts were recorded for this clonotype. The rearrangement uses TRBV4-3 and TRBJ2-6; unclear D gene. Germline CDR1 and CDR2: LGHNA and YSLEER. V dropped 0 bases and J dropped 0 bases, with 6 bases sitting between them. This CDR3 region has 16 residues. DNA of the CDR3: TGCGCCAGCAGCCAAGATCCGGACTCTGGGGCCAACGTCCTGACTTTC. Its translation is CASSQDPDSGANVLTF.

There are many counts of this clonotype. V and J are TRBV19 and TRBJ2-7, with 9 bases matching TRBD2. The CDR3 runs 16 residues. CDR1 is LNHDA, CDR2 SQIVND, per germline (reference sequence). Trimming cost V 5 bases and J 0 bases; bases outside gene matches: 8. The CDR3 DNA sequence: TGTGCCAGTAGTCCCTTGACTAGCGGCTCCTCCTACGAGCAGTACTTC. Its protein is CASSPLTSGSSYEQYF.